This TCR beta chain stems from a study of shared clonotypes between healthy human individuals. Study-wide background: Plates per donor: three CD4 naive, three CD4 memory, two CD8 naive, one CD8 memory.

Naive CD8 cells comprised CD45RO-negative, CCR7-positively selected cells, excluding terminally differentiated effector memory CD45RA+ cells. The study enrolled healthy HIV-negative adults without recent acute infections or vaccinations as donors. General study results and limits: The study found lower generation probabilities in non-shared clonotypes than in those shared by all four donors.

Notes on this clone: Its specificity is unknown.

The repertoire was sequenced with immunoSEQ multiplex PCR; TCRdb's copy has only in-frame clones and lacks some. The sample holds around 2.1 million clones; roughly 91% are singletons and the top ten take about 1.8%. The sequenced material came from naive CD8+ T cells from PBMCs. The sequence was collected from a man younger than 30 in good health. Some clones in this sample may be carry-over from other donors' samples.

Here the CDR3 DNA reads TGTGCCATCAGTGGACCGTCGAATGAGCAGTTCTTC. Its translation: CAISGPSNEQFF. The chain has TRBV10-3 and TRBJ2-1; unclear D gene. The CDR3 contains 12 residues. Trimming cost V 4 bases and J 7 bases, with 8 bases left between them. In germline, CDR1 is ENHRY, CDR2 SYGVKD.